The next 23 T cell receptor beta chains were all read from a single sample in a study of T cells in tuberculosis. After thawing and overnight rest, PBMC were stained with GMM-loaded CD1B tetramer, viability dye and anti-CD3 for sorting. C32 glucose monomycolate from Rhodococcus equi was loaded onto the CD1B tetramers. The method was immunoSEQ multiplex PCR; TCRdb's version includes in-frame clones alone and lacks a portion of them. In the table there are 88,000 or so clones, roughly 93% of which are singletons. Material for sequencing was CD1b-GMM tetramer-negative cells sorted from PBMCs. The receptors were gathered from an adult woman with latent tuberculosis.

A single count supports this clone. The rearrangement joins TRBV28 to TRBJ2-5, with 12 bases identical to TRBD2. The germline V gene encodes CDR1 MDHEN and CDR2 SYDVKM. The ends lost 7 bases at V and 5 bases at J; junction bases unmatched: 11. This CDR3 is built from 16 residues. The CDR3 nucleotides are TGTGCCAGCACCATAGGGCTAGCGGGGGGGCTGGAGACCCAGTACTTC. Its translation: CASTIGLAGGLETQYF.

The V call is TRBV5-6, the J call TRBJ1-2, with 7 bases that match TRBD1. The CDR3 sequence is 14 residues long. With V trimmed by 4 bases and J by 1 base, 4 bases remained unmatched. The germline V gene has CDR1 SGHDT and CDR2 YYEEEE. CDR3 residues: CASSDRAFNYGYTF. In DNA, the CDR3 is TGTGCCAGCAGCGACAGGGCTTTTAACTATGGCTACACCTTC.

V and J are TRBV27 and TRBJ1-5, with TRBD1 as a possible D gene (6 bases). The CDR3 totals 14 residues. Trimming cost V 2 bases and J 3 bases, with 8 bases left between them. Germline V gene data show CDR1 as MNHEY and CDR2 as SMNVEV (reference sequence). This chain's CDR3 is CASSLNRVNQPQHF. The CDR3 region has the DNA TGTGCCAGCAGTTTAAACAGGGTCAATCAGCCCCAGCATTTT.

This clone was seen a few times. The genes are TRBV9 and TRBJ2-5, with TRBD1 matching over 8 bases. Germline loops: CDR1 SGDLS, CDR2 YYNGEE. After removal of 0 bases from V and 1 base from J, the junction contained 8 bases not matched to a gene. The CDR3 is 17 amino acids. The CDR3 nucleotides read TGTGCCAGCAGCGTAGGGAGCCGACAGGGGCCCCAAGAGACCCAGTACTTC. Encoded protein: CASSVGSRQGPQETQYF.

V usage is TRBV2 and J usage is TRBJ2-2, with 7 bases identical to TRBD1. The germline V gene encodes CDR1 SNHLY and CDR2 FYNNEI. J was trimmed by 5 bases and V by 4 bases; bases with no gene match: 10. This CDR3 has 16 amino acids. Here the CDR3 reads CASSGPDRVGTGELFF. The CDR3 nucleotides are TGTGCCAGCAGTGGCCCCGACAGGGTTGGGACCGGGGAGCTGTTTTTT.

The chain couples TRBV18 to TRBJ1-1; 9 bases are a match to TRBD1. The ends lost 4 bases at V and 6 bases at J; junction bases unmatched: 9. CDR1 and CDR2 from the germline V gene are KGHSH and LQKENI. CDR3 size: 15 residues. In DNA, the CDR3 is TGTGCCAGCTCACTAAAGGGGACAGGGATTGCTGAAGCTTTCTTT. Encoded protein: CASSLKGTGIAEAFF.

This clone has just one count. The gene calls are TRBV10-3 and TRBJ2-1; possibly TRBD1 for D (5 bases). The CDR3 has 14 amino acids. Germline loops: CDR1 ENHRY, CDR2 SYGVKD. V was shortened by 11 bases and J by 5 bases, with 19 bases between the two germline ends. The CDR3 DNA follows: TGTGCCCATCAGGCCAGGGTCATCGACAATGAGCAGTTCTTC. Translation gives CAHQARVIDNEQFF.

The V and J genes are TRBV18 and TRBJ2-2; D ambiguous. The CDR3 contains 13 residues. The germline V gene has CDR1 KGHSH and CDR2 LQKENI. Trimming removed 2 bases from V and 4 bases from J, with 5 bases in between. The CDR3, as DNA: TGTGCCAGCTCACCAGAGCTCACCGGGGAGCTGTTTTTT. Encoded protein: CASSPELTGELFF. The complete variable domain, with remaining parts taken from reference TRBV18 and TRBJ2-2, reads NAGVMQNPRHLVRRRGQEARLRCSPMKGHSHVYWYRQLPEEGLKFMVYLQKENIIDESGMPKERFSAEFPKEGPSILRIQQVVRGDSAAYFCASSPELTGELFFGEGSRLTVL.

The CDR3 DNA is TGCGCCAGCAGCTTGATTCAGGGGGGTGAAGCTTTCTTT. Its translation: CASSLIQGGEAFF. The gene calls are TRBV5-1 and TRBJ1-1; 7 bases are a match to TRBD1. V lost 1 base, J lost 7 bases, and 4 bases stayed unmatched. CDR1 and CDR2 from the germline V gene are SGHRS and YFSETQ. There are 13 residues in the CDR3.

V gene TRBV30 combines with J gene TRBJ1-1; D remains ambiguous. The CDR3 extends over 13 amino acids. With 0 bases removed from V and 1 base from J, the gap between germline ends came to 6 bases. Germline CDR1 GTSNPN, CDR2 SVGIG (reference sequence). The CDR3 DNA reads TGTGCCTGGAGTGTACTGCCGAACACTGAAGCTTTCTTT. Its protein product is CAWSVLPNTEAFF. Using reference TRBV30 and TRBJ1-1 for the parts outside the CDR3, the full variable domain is SQTIHQWPATLVQPVGSPLSLECTVEGTSNPNLYWYRQAAGRGLQLLFYSVGIGQISSEVPQNLSASRPQDRQFILSSKKLLLSDSGFYLCAWSVLPNTEAFFGQGTRLTVV.

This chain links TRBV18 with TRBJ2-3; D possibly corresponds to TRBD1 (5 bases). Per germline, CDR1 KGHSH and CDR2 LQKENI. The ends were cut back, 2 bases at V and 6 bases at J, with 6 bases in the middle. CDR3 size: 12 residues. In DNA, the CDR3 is TGTGCCAGCTCACCAAACAGGGATACGCAGTATTTT. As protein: CASSPNRDTQYF.

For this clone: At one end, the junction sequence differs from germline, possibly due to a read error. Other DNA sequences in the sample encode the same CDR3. CDR3 DNA sequence: TGCGCCAGCAGCCCATTGGAGGGGCAGCAGTTCTTC. This gives the protein CASSPLEGQQFF. The rearrangement links TRBV13 to TRBJ2-1; D perhaps matches TRBD2 (6 bases). CDR3 length: 12 residues. The V gene's germline CDR1 is PRHDT and CDR2 FYEKMQ (reference sequence).

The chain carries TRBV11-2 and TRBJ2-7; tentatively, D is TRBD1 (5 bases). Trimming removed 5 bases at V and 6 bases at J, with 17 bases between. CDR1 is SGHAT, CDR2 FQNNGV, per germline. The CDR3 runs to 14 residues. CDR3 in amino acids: CASSPDGQGPEQYF. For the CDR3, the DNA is TGTGCCAGCAGCCCGGACGGACAAGGACCCGAGCAGTACTTC.

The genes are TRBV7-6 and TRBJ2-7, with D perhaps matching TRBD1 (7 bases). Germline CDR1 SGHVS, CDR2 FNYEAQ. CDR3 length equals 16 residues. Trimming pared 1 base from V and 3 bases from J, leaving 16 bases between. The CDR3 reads CASSLGLGGTVYEQYF. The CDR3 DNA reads TGTGCCAGCAGCTTAGGGTTGGGCGGGACAGTCTACGAGCAGTACTTC.

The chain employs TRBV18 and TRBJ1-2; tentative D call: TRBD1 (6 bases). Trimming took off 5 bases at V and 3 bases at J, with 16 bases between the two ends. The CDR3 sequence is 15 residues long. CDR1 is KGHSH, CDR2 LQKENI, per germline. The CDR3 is CASSEWGGTDYGYTF. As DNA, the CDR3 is TGTGCCAGCTCAGAATGGGGGGGCACGGACTATGGCTACACCTTC.

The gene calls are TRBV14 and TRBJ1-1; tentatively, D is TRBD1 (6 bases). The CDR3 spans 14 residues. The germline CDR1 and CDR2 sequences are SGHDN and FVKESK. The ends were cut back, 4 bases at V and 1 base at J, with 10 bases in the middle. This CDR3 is CASSPRTANTEAFF. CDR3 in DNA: TGTGCCAGCAGCCCAAGGACAGCGAACACTGAAGCTTTCTTT.

The CDR3 nucleotides read TGTGCCAGCAGTGACAGTGGGCGGGTCACAGATACGCAGTATTTT. This codes for CASSDSGRVTDTQYF. The V gene is TRBV2, the J gene TRBJ2-3, with a possible D match to TRBD2 (5 bases). The V gene's germline CDR1 is SNHLY and CDR2 FYNNEI. This CDR3 spans 15 amino acids. The V end was cut by 3 bases, the J end by 2 bases, with 12 bases between.

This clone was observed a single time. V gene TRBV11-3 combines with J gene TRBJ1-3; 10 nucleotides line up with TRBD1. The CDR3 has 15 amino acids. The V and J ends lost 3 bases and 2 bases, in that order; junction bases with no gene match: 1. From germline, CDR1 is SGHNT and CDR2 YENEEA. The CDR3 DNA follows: TGTGCCAGCAGCTTGACAGGGGGCCCTGGAAACACCATATATTTT. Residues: CASSLTGGPGNTIYF.

CDR3 loop: CASSSTSGTGANQPQHF. In DNA form, the CDR3 reads TGTGCCAGCAGTTCCACCTCCGGGACAGGGGCCAATCAGCCCCAGCATTTT. The chain recombines TRBV28 with TRBJ1-5, with 10 positions matching TRBD1. Germline assignment: CDR1 MDHEN and CDR2 SYDVKM. V lost 4 bases and J lost 3; bases outside the gene matches: 9. CDR3 length: 17 amino acids.

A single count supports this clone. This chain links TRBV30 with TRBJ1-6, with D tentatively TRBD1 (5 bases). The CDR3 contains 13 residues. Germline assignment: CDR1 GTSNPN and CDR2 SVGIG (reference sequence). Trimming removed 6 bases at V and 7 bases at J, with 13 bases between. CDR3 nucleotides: TGTGCCTGCGGGGCGGAGGGCAATTCACCCCTCCACTTT. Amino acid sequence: CACGAEGNSPLHF.

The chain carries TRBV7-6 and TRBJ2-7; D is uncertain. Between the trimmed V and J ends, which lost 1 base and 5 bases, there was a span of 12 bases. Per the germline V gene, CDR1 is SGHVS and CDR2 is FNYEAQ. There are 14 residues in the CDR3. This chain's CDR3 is CASSLGTPRDEQYF. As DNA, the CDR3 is TGTGCCAGCAGCTTAGGTACCCCTCGGGACGAGCAGTACTTC.

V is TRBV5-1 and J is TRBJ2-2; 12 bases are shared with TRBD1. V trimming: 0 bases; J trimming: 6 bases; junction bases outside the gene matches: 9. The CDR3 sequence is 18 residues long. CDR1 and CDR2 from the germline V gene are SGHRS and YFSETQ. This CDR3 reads CASSLEGQGAPGSGELFF. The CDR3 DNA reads TGCGCCAGCAGCTTGGAGGGACAGGGGGCGCCGGGTTCCGGGGAGCTGTTTTTT.

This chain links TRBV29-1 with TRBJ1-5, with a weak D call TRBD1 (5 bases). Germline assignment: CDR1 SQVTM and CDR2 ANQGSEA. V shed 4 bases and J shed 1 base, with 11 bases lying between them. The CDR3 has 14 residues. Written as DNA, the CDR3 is TGCAGCGTTGCTTTCGGGGGAAGCAATCAGCCCCAGCATTTT. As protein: CSVAFGGSNQPQHF.